A selection of T cell receptor beta chains follows, all from one sample in a study of shared clonotypes between healthy human individuals. Clones were sequenced by immunoSEQ multiplex PCR, and TCRdb holds only the in-frame ones, with some missing. This sample has about 480,000 clones, with about 80% found just once. Material: PBMCs. These TCRs come from a woman aged 40 to 50 in good health. Some clones in this sample may be carry-over from other donors' samples. Each CDR3 is given with its conserved first and last residue.

TRBJ2-7 | TRBV4-1 | CASSQEGRESYEQYF
TRBJ2-1 | TRBV9 | CASSVRADFLGTTYNEQFF
TRBJ2-1 | TRBV7-3 | CASSLAGVYNEQFF
TRBJ2-7 | TRBV29-1 | CSGSGGQSYEQYF
TRBJ2-3 | TRBV5-1 | CASSLEARRSTDTQYF
TRBJ2-5 | TRBV2 | CASSPYQETQYF
TRBJ2-1 | TRBV7-9 | CASSPRGGSRYNEQFF
TRBJ2-7 | TRBV7-3 | CASSLRPSNYEQYF
TRBJ2-7 | TRBV29-1 | CSVVGTSSYEQYF
TRBJ2-7 | TRBV7-6 | CASSLGQRGSLQYF
TRBJ2-7 | TRBV6-1 | CASTAVPLGSYEQYF
TRBJ2-2 | TRBV5-1 | CASSFPAGNTGELFF
TRBJ1-1 | TRBV5-1 | CASSFPGQEAFF
TRBJ2-1 | TRBV9 | CASSLPLTSGRVHGEQFF
TRBJ1-4 | TRBV5-1 | CASSLGNTADEKLFF
TRBJ1-2 | TRBV15 | CATSGLGGALLRGYTF
TRBJ1-1 | TRBV28 | CASSTGVGAFF
TRBJ2-7 | TRBV2 | CASSEETAGGQYF
TRBJ2-7 | TRBV4-2 | CASSQLRDEQYF
TRBJ2-1 | TRBV11-2 | CASSPRSGSGNEQFF
TRBJ2-7 | TRBV7-2 | CASSRLAGPSYEQYF
TRBJ2-1 | TRBV10-3 | CAISESGQGYEQFF
TRBJ1-4 | TRBV30 | CAWSPGTGATNEKLFF
TRBJ2-7 | TRBV5-4 | CASSLSGRAPYEQYF
TRBJ2-1 | TRBV9 | CASSVGSGNEQFF
TRBJ2-5 | TRBV7-7 | CASSFTHRGGIETQYF
TRBJ2-5 | TRBV28 | CASSLTGGVRETQYF
TRBJ2-7 | TRBV19 | CASSHLNPPGSYEQYF
TRBJ2-1 | TRBV28 | CASSFGHEQFF
TRBJ1-2 | TRBV27 | CASSPEQGAGYTF
TRBJ2-7 | TRBV5-1 | CASGLAGTYEQYF
TRBJ2-2 | TRBV6-6 | CASIYGVAGDTGELFF
TRBJ2-7 | TRBV11-2 | CASSRRGSLYEQYF
TRBJ2-7 | TRBV6-1 | CASSPGPSRKDF